A selection of T cell receptor beta chains follows, all from one sample in a study of spatial heterogeneity in lung cancer. TCRdb passed the 5' RACE reads through MiXCR, listing each CDR3 protein once. The sample carries 15,000 to 20,000 distinct CDR3 sequences, around 6% recorded once. Sample: lung tumor tissue, taken at surgery. Receptors were obtained from a female donor with early-stage non-small cell lung cancer. CDR3s include the opening cysteine and the closing phenylalanine or tryptophan. The D gene is left open where the match is weak. The listing skips clone size in some rows; elsewhere it reads once, few, many or a size class.

j_call v_call clone_size d_call cdr3_nt cdr3_aa
TRBJ2-2 TRBV6-2/TRBV6-3 medium-sized TRBD2 TGTGCCAGCACCACCCCCAGCGGGGGAGCCCGGCAGCTGTTTTTT CASTTPSGGARQLFF
TRBJ2-5 TRBV20-1 many . TGCAGTGCTCCACCCGGGGCAGAAGAGACCCAGTACTTC CSAPPGAEETQYF
TRBJ2-1 TRBV28 many TRBD1 TGTGCCAGCAGTTTATACAACAGGGGCTCCTACAATGAGCAGTTCTTC CASSLYNRGSYNEQFF
TRBJ2-1 TRBV19 many . TGTGCCAGTAGTCCCCGATGGGTGAGCTCCTACAATGAGCAGTTCTTC CASSPRWVSSYNEQFF
TRBJ1-5 TRBV12-3/TRBV12-4 many . TGTGCCAGCAGTTTTAGGGGGGCATGGGGCAATCAGCCCCAGCATTTT CASSFRGAWGNQPQHF
TRBJ1-1 TRBV7-2 many TRBD1 TGTGCCAGCAGCTTACACGCAGGGGGCGCGGGAACTGAAGCTTTCTTT CASSLHAGGAGTEAFF
TRBJ1-1 TRBV6-2/TRBV6-3 many TRBD1 TGTGCCAGCAGTCGGGAACGGACAGGGTGGGCCATGAACACTGAAGCTTTCTTT CASSRERTGWAMNTEAFF
TRBJ2-3 TRBV6-2/TRBV6-3 many TRBD2 TGTGCCAGCTCAAGGGCACTGAGCGGGAGATTAGATACGCAGTATTTT CASSRALSGRLDTQYF
TRBJ2-3 TRBV5-1 few . TGCGCCAGCAGCTTGGCTGGCACAGATACGCAGTATTTT CASSLAGTDTQYF
TRBJ2-2 TRBV7-2 many . TGTGCCAGCAGCTTAGGAGTAGCAGGCACCGGGGAGCTGTTTTTT CASSLGVAGTGELFF
TRBJ1-1 TRBV7-2 . . TGTGCCAGCAGCTTTCCCAGATCGAACACTGAAGCTTTCTTT CASSFPRSNTEAFF
TRBJ1-2 TRBV7-9 . . TGTGCCAGCAGCTTAGCGGTCCAACAGGGAAGCGGCTACACCTTC CASSLAVQQGSGYTF
TRBJ1-1 TRBV6-2/TRBV6-3 many TRBD1 TGTGCCAGCAGGAAACAGGGGGCACGCACTGAAGCTTTCTTT CASRKQGARTEAFF
TRBJ2-1 TRBV4-2 few . TGTGCCAGCAGCCAAATTGGGGAGGGGGTCCACAATGAGCAGTTCTTC CASSQIGEGVHNEQFF
TRBJ2-7 TRBV9 many . TGTGCCAGCAGCCCCAGTGGATTCCCGTCCGAGCAGTACTTC CASSPSGFPSEQYF
TRBJ2-7 TRBV11-2 . TRBD1 TGTGCCAGCAGCTTAGAGACAGGGGGCTACGAGCAGTACTTC CASSLETGGYEQYF
TRBJ1-1 TRBV6-6 . TRBD1 TGTGCCAGCAGTTACGACGACAGGGGGCGCGGGACTGAAGCTTTCTTT CASSYDDRGRGTEAFF
TRBJ2-1 TRBV2 few . TGTGCCAGCAGTGAAGCTCCTGAGCAGTTCTTC CASSEAPEQFF
TRBJ2-7 TRBV5-4 medium-sized TRBD2 TGTGCCAGCAACCGAGCGGGAGGGGCCTACGAGCAGTACTTC CASNRAGGAYEQYF
TRBJ1-5 TRBV7-6 many TRBD1 TGTGCCAGCAGCGGGGACAGGGGGCCGGGGGGCAATGCGCCCCAGCATTTT CASSGDRGPGGNAPQHF
TRBJ2-7 TRBV20-1 many . TGCAGTGCTAGAGGCGGGCTCTCCTACGAGCAGTACTTC CSARGGLSYEQYF
TRBJ1-3 TRBV11-2 . . TGTGCCAGCAGCTCTGACATCCGTGGAAACACCATATATTTT CASSSDIRGNTIYF
TRBJ2-5 TRBV5-1 many . TGCGCCAGCAGGCCGGACATGGGGACCCAGTACTTC CASRPDMGTQYF
TRBJ2-5 TRBV4-3 many . TGCGCCAGCAGCCAAGTATCGGCTAGCTCACAAGAGACCCAGTACTTC CASSQVSASSQETQYF
TRBJ1-1 TRBV3-1 many . TGTGCCAGCAGCCTACAACCCCCGACCGGGGCTTTCTTT CASSLQPPTGAFF
TRBJ2-4 TRBV2 many TRBD2 TGTGCCAGCAGTCCGACCCGTGGCCGAGCGGGAGCCGCAGGTCTGGACATTCAGTACTTC CASSPTRGRAGAAGLDIQYF
TRBJ2-2 TRBV28 many . TGTGCCAGCAGCCCCCAGTGGGCCCCCAAGATCACCGGGGAGCTGTTTTTT CASSPQWAPKITGELFF
TRBJ1-3 TRBV28 many . TGTGCCAGCAGTTTACTCGGGGGAAACACCATATATTTT CASSLLGGNTIYF
TRBJ1-1 TRBV5-4 many TRBD1 TGTGCCAGCAGCTTGGGACAGGGGTTATTTGAAGCTTTCTTT CASSLGQGLFEAFF
TRBJ2-3 TRBV11-2 once TRBD2 TGTGCCAGCAGCGGGACTAGCGGGACCGCAGATACGCAGTATTTT CASSGTSGTADTQYF
TRBJ2-7 TRBV7-2 many TRBD2 TGTGCCAGCCAGACTAGCGCGGTATCCTACGAGCAGTACTTC CASQTSAVSYEQYF
TRBJ2-1 TRBV5-1 once . TGCGCCAGCAGCGCTTACAATGAGCAGTTCTTC CASSAYNEQFF
TRBJ1-1 TRBV6-2/TRBV6-3 many . TGTGCCAGCAGTTACTCGCAGGGTCGAACTGAAGCTTTCTTT CASSYSQGRTEAFF
TRBJ1-1 TRBV12-3/TRBV12-4 many TRBD1 TGTGCCAGCAGTTTTAGTCAGGGGGTTAACACTGAAGCTTTCTTT CASSFSQGVNTEAFF
TRBJ2-5 TRBV28 many . TGTGCCAGCATCCTTGACCTAAAGAAAGAGACCCAGTACTTC CASILDLKKETQYF
TRBJ1-1 TRBV19 many . TGTGCCAGTAGTATTCAGGTGATTAACACTGAAGCTTTCTTT CASSIQVINTEAFF
TRBJ2-3 TRBV20-1 medium-sized TRBD2 TGCAGTGCTAGAGATCGGAGTAGCGGGAGGACAGATACGCAGTATTTT CSARDRSSGRTDTQYF
TRBJ2-7 TRBV27 few . TGTGCCAGCAGGCCCGCTATCCAGACAGTTACCTACGAGCAGTACTTC CASRPAIQTVTYEQYF
TRBJ2-5 TRBV7-9 many . TGTGCCAGCAGCTTCTTTCTCCATGGAGAGACCCAGTACTTC CASSFFLHGETQYF
TRBJ1-2 TRBV28 . TRBD1 TGTGCCAGCAGTGGGGACAGGGTGAAGGGCTACACCTTC CASSGDRVKGYTF